This TCR beta chain derives from a study of CD8 T cells in Susac syndrome. With random hexamers, 0.5 to 1 ug RNA was reverse transcribed. TCRdb re-called the immunoSEQ multiplex PCR reads with MiXCR, one entry per CDR3 protein. The table shows 80,000 or so distinct CDR3 sequences, with about 93% occurring only once. The germline V gene has CDR1 SNHLY and CDR2 FYNNEI. Trimming stripped 8 bases from V and 5 bases from J, with 12 bases between. The CDR3 totals 12 residues. This sequence originates from a human donor with Susac syndrome. The chain has TRBV2 and TRBJ2-5, with D possibly TRBD2 on 6 matching bases. Sequences were obtained from CD4+ T cells from PBMCs. CDR3 bases: TGTGCCAGCGGGGGGTTCATTGAGACCCAGTACTTC. Amino acid sequence: CASGGFIETQYF.